These 21 T cell receptor beta chains originate from one sample sequenced in a study of persistence of HIV-infected CD4 T cells. Their specific antigens are unknown. The libraries were made with immunoSEQ version 4 in survey mode. Profiling relied on immunoSEQ multiplex PCR, and the TCRdb table lists in-frame clones only, not all of them. The data show 40,000 to 50,000 clones, more than 60% seen once. Cells were stimulated with CMV-infected fibroblast lysates at around 9.1 ug/mL. Sorted nonresponding memory CD4+ T cells were CD40L-negative, CD69-negative, CD45RO-high. Sample: CD4+ T cells sorted from PBMCs after approximately 20-hour stimulation, taken from a patient who received antiretroviral therapy. The receptors originated from an adult man with HIV who was CMV-seropositive.

The rearrangement links TRBV29-1 to TRBJ2-6, with D perhaps TRBD1 (6 bases). The germline V and J ends were trimmed by 4 bases and 0 bases, with 10 bases remaining between them. The germline CDR1 and CDR2 sequences are SQVTM and ANQGSEA. The CDR3 is 15 amino acids. Written as DNA, the CDR3 is TGCAGCGTTGCCCCAGGGGTCTCTGGGGCCAACGTCCTGACTTTC. It yields the protein CSVAPGVSGANVLTF.

The chain recombines TRBV24-1 with TRBJ1-2; a possible D gene is TRBD1 (6 bases). The germline gives CDR1 KGHDR, CDR2 SFDVKD. The V end was cut by 10 bases, the J end by 6 bases, with 14 bases between. CDR3 size: 12 residues. The CDR3 nucleotides read TGTGCCACATTTTCAGGGGCGGATGGCTACACCTTC. Translating gives CATFSGADGYTF.

The chain employs TRBV18 and TRBJ2-2; D uncertain. The CDR3 sequence is 12 residues long. Trimming took 2 bases from V and 8 from J, leaving 6 bases between them. Germline V gene lookup returns CDR1 KGHSH and CDR2 LQKENI. The CDR3 reads CASSPYQGELFF. DNA of the CDR3: TGTGCCAGCTCACCATATCAGGGGGAGCTGTTTTTT.

The V gene is TRBV19, the J gene TRBJ1-2; no clear D gene. The CDR3 totals 13 residues. Trimming took off 3 bases at V and 4 bases at J, with 9 bases between the two ends. CDR1 and CDR2 from the germline V gene are LNHDA and SQIVND (reference sequence). DNA for the CDR3: TGTGCCAGTAGTATGCAGGTAACCTATGGCTACACCTTC. Translated: CASSMQVTYGYTF.

J is TRBJ2-2 and V is TRBV10-3; a possible D gene is TRBD2 (6 bases). The CDR3 is made up of 14 amino acids. The germline V gene has CDR1 ENHRY and CDR2 SYGVKD. V lost 8 bases to trimming and J lost 2 bases, with 12 bases between them. This CDR3 is CAIRSGVNTGELFF. The CDR3 DNA sequence: TGTGCCATCCGGTCGGGGGTTAACACCGGGGAGCTGTTTTTT.

V gene TRBV6-1 combines with J gene TRBJ2-5; D perhaps matches TRBD2 (6 bases). This CDR3 has 14 amino acids. Germline CDR1 and CDR2: MNHNS and SASEGT. V was cut by 5 bases and J by 5 bases, with 15 bases left in between. The DNA for the CDR3 is TGTGCCAGCAGTTCCCTGGGGGGACGGGAGACCCAGTACTTC. Protein: CASSSLGGRETQYF.

This chain connects TRBV6-5 to TRBJ1-4; D uncertain. The CDR3 consists of 12 residues. Trimming took 7 bases from V and 8 from J, leaving 11 bases between them. The germline CDR1 and CDR2 sequences are MNHEY and SVGAGI. The CDR3 nucleotides are TGTGCCAGCACCCTGGGATGGGAAAAACTGTTTTTT. Translating it yields CASTLGWEKLFF.

The V and J genes are TRBV7-2 and TRBJ2-2, with D unclear. The CDR3 is 13 residues long. Trimming pared 5 bases from V and 3 bases from J, leaving 7 bases between. Germline CDR1 reads SGHTA; CDR2 reads FQGNSA. The CDR3 loop reads CASSPEYTGELFF. The DNA of the CDR3 is TGTGCCAGCAGCCCAGAATACACCGGGGAGCTGTTTTTT.

V and J are TRBV12-3 or TRBV12-4 and TRBJ2-1; D unresolved. This CDR3 is 11 amino acids long. V was clipped by 4 bases and J by 6 bases, with 4 bases between them. CDR3 protein: CASSSINEQFF. In DNA, the CDR3 is TGTGCCAGCAGTTCCATCAATGAGCAGTTCTTC.

The chain recombines TRBV6-5 with TRBJ2-5, with TRBD1 matching 7 bases. The CDR3 consists of 13 residues. Germline V gene lookup returns CDR1 MNHEY and CDR2 SVGAGI. The V segment lost 8 bases and the J segment 1 base; nucleotides outside the gene matches: 4. The CDR3 nucleotides read TGTGCCAGCGGGGGACAGAGCCAAGAGACCCAGTACTTC. Translating gives CASGGQSQETQYF.

The chain couples TRBV19 to TRBJ2-3; no firm D call. The CDR3 runs to 13 residues. With 6 bases removed from V and 0 bases from J, the gap between germline ends came to 7 bases. Germline-derived CDR1 and CDR2 are LNHDA and SQIVND (reference sequence). The CDR3 bases are TGTGCCAGTAGGACTGCTAGCACAGATACGCAGTATTTT. Residues: CASRTASTDTQYF. Full variable domain (missing parts from reference TRBV19 and TRBJ2-3): DGGITQSPKYLFRKEGQNVTLSCEQNLNHDAMYWYRQDPGQGLRLIYYSQIVNDFQKGDIAEGYSVSREKKESFPLTVTSAQKNPTAFYLCASRTASTDTQYFGPGTRLTVL.

This rearrangement joins TRBV6-4 to TRBJ2-1; 10 bases match TRBD2. The CDR3 consists of 17 residues. The V and J ends lost 0 bases and 4 bases, in that order; junction bases with no gene match: 6. Germline V lookup: CDR1 MRHNA, CDR2 SNTAGT. The DNA of the CDR3 is TGTGCCAGCAGTGACTCAATAAGGACTAGCGGATACAATGAGCAGTTCTTC. Its translation is CASSDSIRTSGYNEQFF.

There are a few counts of this clone. CDR3 loop: CASSQRTGNTEAFF. CDR3 DNA: TGCGCCAGCAGCCAACGGACAGGGAACACTGAAGCTTTCTTT. The genes are TRBV5-1 and TRBJ1-1; 7 bases fit TRBD1. This CDR3 has 14 amino acids. CDR1 and CDR2 (germline): SGHRS, YFSETQ. V was pared by 4 bases and J by 1 base, with 4 bases of the junction left unmatched.

The rearrangement links TRBV4-2 to TRBJ1-6; 8 bases line up with TRBD1. CDR1 is LGHNA, CDR2 YNFKEQ, per germline. The CDR3 runs to 18 residues. Germline trimming cut 0 bases from V and 0 bases from J; bases unmatched to any gene: 4. CDR3 amino acids: CASSQDRTGSSYNSPLHF. The CDR3 nucleotides read TGTGCCAGCAGCCAAGACCGGACAGGGAGCTCCTATAATTCACCCCTCCACTTT.

This chain joins TRBV27 and TRBJ2-5, with 8 bases fitting TRBD1. The J segment lost 4 bases and the V segment lost 4 bases, leaving 5 bases of the junction unmatched. Germline V gives CDR1 MNHEY, CDR2 SMNVEV (reference sequence). The CDR3 consists of 14 residues. The chain's CDR3 is CASSSDDRGETQYF. In DNA, the CDR3 is TGTGCCAGCAGTTCCGATGACAGGGGAGAGACCCAGTACTTC.

The chain links TRBV19 to TRBJ1-5; unclear D gene. CDR1 and CDR2 from the germline V gene are LNHDA and SQIVND (reference sequence). Trimming cost V 5 bases and J 6 bases, with 8 bases left between them. This CDR3 comprises 12 residues. CDR3 in DNA: TGTGCCAGTAGTCCCTCGGGTCAGCCCCAGCATTTT. This translates into CASSPSGQPQHF.

The chain joins TRBV4-2 to TRBJ2-3; tentatively, D is TRBD1 (5 bases). Trimming took 0 bases from V and 4 from J, leaving 11 bases between them. Germline V gives CDR1 LGHNA, CDR2 YNFKEQ. This CDR3 has 15 residues. The CDR3 DNA reads as TGTGCCAGCAGCCAAGAAACAGGACGGGCAGATACGCAGTATTTT. Translation: CASSQETGRADTQYF.

The V gene is TRBV7-9, the J gene TRBJ1-1; D remains ambiguous. V was trimmed by 2 bases and J by 1 base, leaving 8 bases between them. This CDR3 contains 14 residues. Germline V gene data show CDR1 as SEHNR and CDR2 as FQNEAQ (reference sequence). This chain's CDR3 is CASSLSTANTEAFF. Written as DNA, the CDR3 is TGTGCCAGCAGCTTATCGACGGCGAACACTGAAGCTTTCTTT.

V is TRBV11-2 and J is TRBJ2-1; possible D gene TRBD2, 5 bases. Per the germline V gene, CDR1 is SGHAT and CDR2 is FQNNGV. V lost 3 bases, J lost 6 bases, and 9 bases lay in between. The CDR3 is made up of 13 amino acids. The chain's CDR3 is CASSFPGSNEQFF. In DNA, the CDR3 is TGTGCCAGCAGCTTCCCTGGGAGCAATGAGCAGTTCTTC.

The rearrangement uses TRBV6-1 and TRBJ1-5; D not resolved. V was cut by 2 bases and J by 6 bases, with 2 bases left in between. The CDR3 loop spans 11 amino acids. CDR1 MNHNS and CDR2 SASEGT come from the germline V gene. The CDR3 here is CASSESQPQHF. The CDR3 DNA follows: TGTGCCAGCAGTGAAAGTCAGCCCCAGCATTTT.

This rearrangement joins TRBV10-2 to TRBJ1-6; tentatively, D is TRBD1 (6 bases). Germline V gives CDR1 WSHSY, CDR2 SAAADI. V was cut by 4 bases and J by 10 bases, with 17 bases left in between. This CDR3 is built from 15 residues. The CDR3 DNA reads TGCGCCAGCAGTGGGCAGGGGAATATTGGATCACCCCTCCACTTT. Its translation: CASSGQGNIGSPLHF.